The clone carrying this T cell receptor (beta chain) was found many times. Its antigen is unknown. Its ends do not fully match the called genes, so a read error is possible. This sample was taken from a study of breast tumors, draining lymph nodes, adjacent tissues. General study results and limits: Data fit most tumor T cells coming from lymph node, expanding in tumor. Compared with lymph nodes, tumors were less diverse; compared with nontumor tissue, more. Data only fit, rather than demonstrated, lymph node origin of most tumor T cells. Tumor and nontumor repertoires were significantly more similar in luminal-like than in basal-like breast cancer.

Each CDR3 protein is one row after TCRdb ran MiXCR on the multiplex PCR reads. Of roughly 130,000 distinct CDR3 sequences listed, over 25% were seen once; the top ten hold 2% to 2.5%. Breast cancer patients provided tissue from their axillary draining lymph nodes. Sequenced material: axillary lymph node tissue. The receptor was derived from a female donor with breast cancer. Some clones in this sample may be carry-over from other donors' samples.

The CDR3 region is CSAKAQETQSF. CDR3 DNA: TGCAGTGCCAAGGCTCAAGAGACCCAGTCCTTC. The chain has TRBV20-1 and TRBJ2-5, with no clear D. Germline values: CDR1 DFQATT, CDR2 SNEGSKA (reference sequence). The CDR3 loop spans 11 amino acids.